The clone carrying this T cell receptor beta chain showed up just once. Its matching antigen is unknown. As for time point: pretreatment peripheral blood. This entry comes from a study of PD-L1 blockade in urothelial cancer. Study information: Patients with male sex and bladder-origin urothelial cancer accounted for about 90% of the 29 enrolled. Analyses were performed on blood at 3 weeks after treatment start (the second dose) and at 6 weeks. Findings and caveats of the study: Pretreatment clonality of the blood TCR repertoire below the median was predictive of superior survival. Tumor-associated clones in blood expanded more at 3 weeks in durable-benefit patients.

Libraries were prepared by immunoSEQ multiplex PCR; TCRdb keeps only in-frame clonotypes and omits some of them. The sample has about 80,000 clones; around four fifths are singletons. The specimen was PBMCs, collected around atezolizumab (anti-PD-L1) treatment. The receptor was derived from a man aged 35-49 years with urothelial cancer.

CDR3 residues: CATSVGGLDTEAFF. DNA for the CDR3: TGTGCCACATCCGTAGGGGGCCTCGACACTGAAGCTTTCTTT. The V and J genes are TRBV28 and TRBJ1-1, with 7 bases identical to TRBD1. The length of the CDR3 is 14 residues. CDR1 and CDR2 (germline): MDHEN, SYDVKM. Losses at the gene ends were 10 bases for V and 3 bases for J; bases not matched to a gene: 11.